This T cell receptor beta chain comes out of a study of blood T cell repertoires in COVID-19. Study-wide background: T cells, B-cell-depleted T cells, or PBMCs supplied cDNA or gDNA.

In the study's own analysis: Quantification of nucleated cells was approximated via reference gene primer amplification. Profiled with immunoSEQ multiplex PCR; TCRdb holds only in-frame clones, not every one. Clonal size and the V and J genes are those of that table, whereas D and trimming came from the DNA. The table lists 310,000 or so clones, roughly 90% of them singletons. The CDR3 loop spans 14 amino acids. The germline gives CDR1 GTSNPN, CDR2 SVGIG (reference sequence). V was cut by 4 bases and J by 0 bases, with 10 bases left in between. The source of this sequence is a woman between 50 and 59 years old with active or convalescent COVID-19. The V call is TRBV30, the J call TRBJ1-3; TRBD1 is a possible D gene (5 bases). The sequenced sample was peripheral blood. The CDR3 sequence is CAWTYRPSGNTIYF. In nucleotides, the CDR3 is TGTGCCTGGACTTACAGGCCCTCTGGAAACACCATATATTTT.